A single sample gave rise to the 29 T cell receptor beta chains below, sequenced in a study of OX40 agonist ivuxolimab in advanced cancers. This table comes from immunoSEQ multiplex PCR, and its TCRdb copy is limited to in-frame clones, with some not included. This table holds roughly 61,000 clones, approximately 90% found once. Specimen: CD4+ or CD8+ T cells sorted from blood, collected in a trial of the OX40 agonist ivuxolimab. The receptors stem from an adult with an advanced solid tumor such as melanoma, head and neck, liver or kidney cancer.

CDR3 loop: CASRAGGDTGELFF. The DNA for the CDR3 is TGTGCCAGCAGGGCGGGAGGAGACACCGGGGAGCTGTTTTTT. This chain uses TRBV9 with TRBJ2-2; 8 bases are shared with TRBD2. CDR1 is SGDLS, CDR2 YYNGEE, per germline. The CDR3 runs to 14 residues. Trimming took 5 bases from V and 3 from J; bases not matched to a gene: 3.

V and J are TRBV27 and TRBJ2-3, with D perhaps matching TRBD1 (6 bases). Germline CDR1 and CDR2: MNHEY and SMNVEV (reference sequence). The CDR3 covers 15 residues. Between the trimmed V and J ends, which lost 6 bases and 2 bases, there was a span of 15 bases. The CDR3 spells CASSPQGWATDTQYF. As DNA, the CDR3 is TGTGCCAGCAGCCCGCAGGGGTGGGCCACAGATACGCAGTATTTT.

The rearrangement links TRBV5-1 to TRBJ1-3; 7 bases match TRBD1. Trimming removed 1 base from V and 0 bases from J; junction bases left unmatched: 7. The germline V gene encodes CDR1 SGHRS and CDR2 YFSETQ. The CDR3 extends over 17 amino acids. The CDR3 region has the DNA TGCGCCAGCAGCTTGCTTGGGACAGTGAGCTCTGGAAACACCATATATTTT. Its protein product is CASSLLGTVSSGNTIYF. Using reference TRBV5-1 and TRBJ1-3 for the parts outside the CDR3, the full variable domain is KAGVTQTPRYLIKTRGQQVTLSCSPISGHRSVSWYQQTPGQGLQFLFEYFSETQRNKGNFPGRFSGRQFSNSRSEMNVSTLELGDSALYLCASSLLGTVSSGNTIYFGEGSWLTVV.

This clone was detected only a few times. V is TRBV5-1 and J is TRBJ1-1; no clear D gene. Germline V gene sequence: CDR1 SGHRS, CDR2 YFSETQ. The CDR3 totals 14 residues. The V and J ends lost 4 bases and 0 bases respectively, with 10 bases between them. CDR3 nucleotides: TGCGCCAGCAGCCAAGGACGGATGAACACTGAAGCTTTCTTT. Encoded protein: CASSQGRMNTEAFF.

This chain connects TRBV7-8 to TRBJ1-5, with D maybe TRBD1 (5 bases). CDR3 size: 14 residues. Between the trimmed V and J ends, which lost 7 bases and 4 bases, there was a span of 14 bases. The germline V gene has CDR1 SGHVS and CDR2 FQNEAQ. The DNA for the CDR3 is TGTGCCAGCACTACCCGGGACGGAAATCAGCCCCAGCATTTT. Translation gives CASTTRDGNQPQHF.

V usage is TRBV9 and J usage is TRBJ2-3; 13 bases are shared with TRBD2. J was trimmed by 0 bases and V by 2 bases; bases with no gene match: 3. The CDR3 runs 17 residues. Germline V gives CDR1 SGDLS, CDR2 YYNGEE. CDR3 sequence reads: CASSVGLAGVSTDTQYF. DNA for the CDR3: TGTGCCAGCAGCGTCGGACTAGCGGGGGTAAGCACAGATACGCAGTATTTT.

The gene calls are TRBV28 and TRBJ2-2; D call uncertain. The CDR3 contains 16 residues. Trimming shortened V by 6 bases and J by 2 bases, and 16 bases separated the two germline ends. Germline CDR1 is MDHEN and CDR2 is SYDVKM. Written as DNA, the CDR3 is TGTGCCAGCAGCGCACCGACGGCCCATAACACCGGGGAGCTGTTTTTT. Protein: CASSAPTAHNTGELFF. The full variable domain, in which reference TRBV28 and TRBJ2-2 provide the parts outside the CDR3, is DVKVTQSSRYLVKRTGEKVFLECVQDMDHENMFWYRQDPGLGLRLIYFSYDVKMKEKGDIPEGYSVSREKKERFSLILESASTNQTSMYLCASSAPTAHNTGELFFGEGSRLTVL.

The chain has TRBV2 and TRBJ2-7, with D unresolved. Trimming took 6 bases from V and 6 from J, leaving 18 bases between them. CDR3 length: 14 residues. Per the germline V gene, CDR1 is SNHLY and CDR2 is FYNNEI. Here the CDR3 DNA reads TGTGCCAGCAGGGTTCGGGTTAGGCCAGGCGAGCAGTACTTC. Amino acid sequence: CASRVRVRPGEQYF.

V is TRBV15 and J is TRBJ2-5, with D perhaps matching TRBD1 (6 bases). In germline, CDR1 is LNHNV, CDR2 YYDKDF (reference sequence). CDR3 length equals 16 residues. V was shortened by 0 bases and J by 2 bases, with 13 bases between the two germline ends. The CDR3: CATSRDWVGGQETQYF. In nucleotides, the CDR3 is TGTGCCACCAGCAGAGATTGGGTAGGGGGACAAGAGACCCAGTACTTC.

The rearrangement links TRBV6-5 to TRBJ2-2; D perhaps matches TRBD1 (6 bases). The CDR3 has 13 residues. Trimming removed 5 bases from V and 5 bases from J, with 9 bases in between. Germline V lookup: CDR1 MNHEY, CDR2 SVGAGI. CDR3 protein: CASSARGTGELFF. The CDR3 region has the DNA TGTGCCAGCAGTGCCAGGGGTACCGGGGAGCTGTTTTTT.

CDR3 in DNA: TGTGCCAGCTTGGGCTGGGCTAGCGGGAAGGGTGAGCAGTTCTTC. As protein: CASLGWASGKGEQFF. V and J are TRBV2 and TRBJ2-1; 9 positions agree with TRBD2. Germline CDR1 reads SNHLY; CDR2 reads FYNNEI. The V gene end was trimmed by 8 bases and the J gene end by 9 bases; junction bases not matched to a gene: 14. The CDR3 totals 15 residues. Full variable domain (outside the CDR3, taken from reference TRBV2 and TRBJ2-1): EPEVTQTPSHQVTQMGQEVILRCVPISNHLYFYWYRQILGQKVEFLVSFYNNEISEKSEIFDDQFSVERPDGSNFTLKIRSTKLEDSAMYFCASLGWASGKGEQFFGPGTRLTVL.

V usage is TRBV5-1 and J usage is TRBJ1-5; D gene ambiguous. CDR3 length: 13 residues. Germline loops: CDR1 SGHRS, CDR2 YFSETQ. The ends were cut back, 0 bases at V and 10 bases at J, with 11 bases in the middle. CDR3 amino acids: CASSLDHSGPQHF. For the CDR3, the DNA is TGCGCCAGCAGCTTGGACCATAGCGGACCCCAGCATTTT. The full variable domain, completed using reference TRBV5-1 and TRBJ1-5, is KAGVTQTPRYLIKTRGQQVTLSCSPISGHRSVSWYQQTPGQGLQFLFEYFSETQRNKGNFPGRFSGRQFSNSRSEMNVSTLELGDSALYLCASSLDHSGPQHFGDGTRLSIL.

The chain recombines TRBV28 with TRBJ2-2, with no clear D. The germline V and J ends were trimmed by 7 bases and 1 base, with 7 bases remaining between them. Germline V gives CDR1 MDHEN, CDR2 SYDVKM. The CDR3 runs to 13 residues. DNA of the CDR3: TGTGCCAGCACCTTGGGGAACACCGGGGAGCTGTTTTTT. Protein sequence: CASTLGNTGELFF.

The chain links TRBV30 to TRBJ1-2, with D perhaps TRBD1 (6 bases). CDR1 and CDR2 (germline): GTSNPN, SVGIG (reference sequence). This CDR3 spans 13 amino acids. V dropped 5 bases and J dropped 8 bases, with 18 bases sitting between them. The CDR3 nucleotides are TGTGCCTGGGGGTGGGCCAGGGGTGACGGCTACACCTTC. Protein sequence: CAWGWARGDGYTF.

The genes are TRBV5-6 and TRBJ2-3; the match to TRBD2 covers 15 bases. CDR1 is SGHDT, CDR2 YYEEEE, per germline. V shed 2 bases, J shed 7 bases, and the junction held 8 bases outside the gene matches. CDR3 length: 17 residues. The CDR3 spells CASSFRTSGRARYTQYF. In DNA, the CDR3 is TGTGCCAGCAGCTTCAGGACTAGCGGGAGGGCGAGGTATACGCAGTATTTT.

V and J are TRBV7-3 and TRBJ2-1; 11 bases fit TRBD2. V shed 6 bases, J shed 2 bases, and the junction held 3 bases outside the gene matches. Germline values: CDR1 SGHTA, CDR2 FQGTGA. The CDR3 has 15 amino acids. CDR3 bases: TGTGCCAGCAGTTCTAGCGGGGGGCCCTACAATGAGCAGTTCTTC. It codes for CASSSSGGPYNEQFF.

The rearrangement uses TRBV5-1 and TRBJ1-1, with D unclear. CDR1 is SGHRS and CDR2 is YFSETQ in the germline V gene. V dropped 1 base and J dropped 0 bases, with 10 bases sitting between them. The CDR3 loop spans 15 amino acids. The CDR3 is CASSLRAALNTEAFF. CDR3 coding DNA: TGCGCCAGCAGCTTGCGGGCAGCACTGAACACTGAAGCTTTCTTT.

This chain joins TRBV7-2 and TRBJ2-1; 9 bases are a match to TRBD1. V trimming: 5 bases; J trimming: 6 bases; junction bases outside the gene matches: 8. The CDR3 has 15 amino acids. The germline gives CDR1 SGHTA, CDR2 FQGNSA. CDR3 loop: CASSPGTGRINEQFF. The CDR3 DNA sequence: TGTGCCAGCAGCCCTGGGACAGGGAGAATCAATGAGCAGTTCTTC.

This chain links TRBV7-2 with TRBJ2-3; D remains ambiguous. Trimming stripped 2 bases from V and 6 bases from J, with 9 bases between. Germline V CDR1 and CDR2: SGHTA, FQGNSA. This CDR3 is 13 amino acids long. Written as DNA, the CDR3 is TGTGCCAGCAGCTTAAAGTACGGCGATACGCAGTATTTT. It specifies CASSLKYGDTQYF.

This rearrangement joins TRBV2 to TRBJ2-7; no clear D. Germline V gives CDR1 SNHLY, CDR2 FYNNEI. V was trimmed by 2 bases and J by 5 bases, leaving 4 bases between them. The CDR3 spans 11 residues. As DNA, the CDR3 is TGTGCCAGCAGTGAATCACACGAGCAGTACTTC. This encodes CASSESHEQYF.

The chain recombines TRBV18 with TRBJ1-2; the D is unclear. The germline gives CDR1 KGHSH, CDR2 LQKENI. Trimming took off 6 bases at V and 0 bases at J, with 11 bases between the two ends. The CDR3 extends over 14 amino acids. CDR3 coding DNA: TGTGCCAGCTCCACCGAGGGAACTAACTATGGCTACACCTTC. Protein sequence: CASSTEGTNYGYTF.

This chain uses TRBV25-1 with TRBJ2-5; unclear D gene. The CDR3 loop spans 13 amino acids. Trimming took 5 bases from V and 2 from J, leaving 9 bases between them. Germline V gives CDR1 MGHDK, CDR2 SYGVNS. The CDR3 sequence: CASSRQAQETQYF. The DNA of the CDR3 is TGTGCCAGCAGTAGGCAGGCTCAAGAGACCCAGTACTTC.

V gene TRBV4-2 combines with J gene TRBJ2-6, with D possibly matching TRBD1 (5 bases). The CDR3 runs to 17 residues. Germline lookup yields CDR1 LGHNA and CDR2 YNFKEQ. V was cut by 5 bases and J by 4 bases, with 18 bases left in between. The CDR3 here is CASSKNRNTAGANVLTF. DNA for the CDR3: TGTGCCAGCAGCAAAAACAGGAATACTGCGGGGGCCAACGTCCTGACTTTC.

This sequence joins TRBV5-8 and TRBJ2-6; TRBD1 aligns across 10 bases. V trimming: 4 bases; J trimming: 4 bases; junction bases outside the gene matches: 11. The CDR3 is 18 amino acids. Germline CDR1 is SGHTS and CDR2 is YDEGEE. CDR3 amino acids: CASSPTGQGIAGANVLTF. DNA of the CDR3: TGTGCCAGCAGCCCAACGGGACAGGGGATCGCCGGGGCCAACGTCCTGACTTTC. Using reference TRBV5-8 and TRBJ2-6 for the parts outside the CDR3, the full variable domain is EAGVTQSPTHLIKTRGQQATLRCSPISGHTSVYWYQQALGLGLQFLLWYDEGEERNRGNFPPRFSGRQFPNYSSELNVNALELEDSALYLCASSPTGQGIAGANVLTFGAGSRLTVL.

In its sample, this clone was seen once. The junction differs from germline at one of its ends, possibly a read error. The J gene is TRBJ1-4, the V gene TRBV7-7, with D perhaps matching TRBD1 (6 bases). The CDR3 runs to 15 residues. Germline CDR1 is SSHAT and CDR2 is FNYEAQ (reference sequence). The CDR3 sequence: CASSLGGGANEKLFF. The CDR3, as DNA: TGTGCTAGCAGCTTAGGAGGGGGAGCAAATGAAAAACTGTTTTTT. Supplemented by reference TRBV7-7 and TRBJ1-4, the full variable domain reads GAGVSQSPRYKVTKRGQDVTLRCDPISSHATLYWYQQALGQGPEFLTYFNYEAQPDKSGLPSDRFSAERPEGSISTLTIQRTEQRDSAMYRCASSLGGGANEKLFFGSGTQLSVL.

This sequence joins TRBV25-1 and TRBJ1-5; D call uncertain. The CDR3 has 13 amino acids. Germline-derived CDR1 and CDR2 are MGHDK and SYGVNS. Trimming removed 4 bases at V and 7 bases at J, with 11 bases between. The CDR3 protein is CASSGAHNQPQHF. The CDR3 bases are TGTGCCAGCAGTGGAGCCCACAACCAGCCCCAGCATTTT.

V usage is TRBV27 and J usage is TRBJ1-4; D gene uncertain. This CDR3 has 13 amino acids. Trimming removed 6 bases from V and 6 bases from J, with 11 bases in between. Germline V gene sequence: CDR1 MNHEY, CDR2 SMNVEV (reference sequence). The CDR3 DNA reads TGTGCCAGCAGAATCAGTCCCCATGAAAAACTGTTTTTT. Protein sequence: CASRISPHEKLFF.

This sequence joins TRBV9 and TRBJ1-3; D might be TRBD1 (6 bases). Germline CDR1 reads SGDLS; CDR2 reads YYNGEE. The V end lost 0 bases, the J end lost 2 bases, and 9 bases lay between the germline ends. CDR3 length equals 15 residues. CDR3 region: CASSVGTGPGNTIYF. The CDR3 DNA sequence: TGTGCCAGCAGCGTAGGTACAGGGCCTGGAAACACCATATATTTT.

CDR3 sequence: CASSRGQGYYEQYF. CDR3 coding DNA: TGTGCCAGCAGCAGGGGACAGGGTTACTACGAGCAGTACTTC. The chain carries TRBV21-1 and TRBJ2-7; the table's D call of TRBD1 was not tested on the DNA. TRBV21-1 is a pseudogene locus. CDR3 length equals 14 residues.